The 24 T cell receptor beta chains given below trace back to one sample, sequenced in a study of control samples from healthy donors and cancer patients. Some clones are missing from TCRdb's copy, which holds only in-frame ones; the method was immunoSEQ multiplex PCR. This repertoire shows 120,000 to 150,000 clones, 90% to 95% found once; its top ten account for around 14%. Sequencing was performed on blood. Source of these receptors: a man between 40 and 49 years old in good health.

V gene TRBV5-1 combines with J gene TRBJ2-7, with a weak D call TRBD2 (6 bases). The CDR3 extends over 15 amino acids. The germline V gene encodes CDR1 SGHRS and CDR2 YFSETQ. Between the trimmed V and J ends, which lost 0 bases and 0 bases, there was a span of 10 bases. Here the CDR3 reads CASSLETGSSYEQYF. The CDR3 region has the DNA TGCGCCAGCAGCTTGGAAACCGGGAGCTCCTACGAGCAGTACTTC.

This clone was recorded only once. This chain uses TRBV7-8 with TRBJ1-4, with 11 bases that match TRBD1. The CDR3 extends over 15 amino acids. With V trimmed by 5 bases and J by 9 bases, 8 bases remained unmatched. Looked up from germline, CDR1 is SGHVS and CDR2 is FQNEAQ. CDR3 coding DNA: TGTGCCAGCAGCCCTGGGGACAGGGGGGTACAAAAACTGTTTTTT. The encoded protein is CASSPGDRGVQKLFF.

This clone was detected once. Written as DNA, the CDR3 is TGTGCCAGCAGCGGAGGGGTTGGGACTTTGAACACTGAAGCTTTCTTT. This gives the protein CASSGGVGTLNTEAFF. This chain joins TRBV9 and TRBJ1-1, with a weak D call TRBD1 (5 bases). Trimming took off 3 bases at V and 0 bases at J, with 15 bases between the two ends. The CDR3 is made up of 16 amino acids. Germline V CDR1 and CDR2: SGDLS, YYNGEE.

The chain joins TRBV5-6 to TRBJ2-3, with 7 bases lining up with TRBD1. CDR3 size: 15 residues. CDR1 and CDR2 (germline): SGHDT, YYEEEE. J was trimmed by 0 bases and V by 3 bases; bases with no gene match: 4. The chain's CDR3 is CASSSGTVSTDTQYF. In DNA, the CDR3 is TGTGCCAGCAGCTCGGGGACAGTAAGCACAGATACGCAGTATTTT.

V gene TRBV5-5 combines with J gene TRBJ2-2, with a weak D call TRBD1 (5 bases). V was clipped by 6 bases and J by 1 base, with 16 bases between them. This CDR3 comprises 16 residues. Germline lookup yields CDR1 SGHKS and CDR2 YYEKEE (reference sequence). DNA for the CDR3: TGTGCCAGCACCCGAAACTTGGACAAGAACACCGGGGAGCTGTTTTTT. The encoded protein is CASTRNLDKNTGELFF.

The chain recombines TRBV4-1 with TRBJ2-2, with D possibly matching TRBD1 (7 bases). The CDR3 consists of 15 residues. Germline V CDR1 and CDR2: MGHRA, YSYEKL. Trimming stripped 1 base from V and 6 bases from J, with 12 bases between. The CDR3 region has the DNA TGCGCCAGCAGCCAAGGAGGGGGCGGGGCCGGGGAGCTGTTTTTT. It codes for CASSQGGGGAGELFF.

V and J are TRBV13 and TRBJ1-3; D is possibly TRBD1 (6 bases). The ends were cut back, 5 bases at V and 0 bases at J, with 23 bases in the middle. In germline, CDR1 is PRHDT, CDR2 FYEKMQ (reference sequence). There are 19 residues in the CDR3. CDR3 DNA: TGTGCCAGCAGCCCTCCCAACAGGAGGACAGCAAGCTCTGGAAACACCATATATTTT. Translation: CASSPPNRRTASSGNTIYF.

The chain joins TRBV6-5 to TRBJ2-5, with D perhaps being TRBD1 or TRBD2 (5 bases each). V was pared by 8 bases and J by 5 bases, with 21 bases between. The CDR3 has 15 residues. Germline V CDR1 and CDR2: MNHEY, SVGAGI. This CDR3 is CASSDSGTKAETQYF. CDR3 sequence (DNA): TGTGCCAGCTCGGATTCCGGGACCAAGGCGGAGACCCAGTACTTC.

This rearrangement joins TRBV11-2 to TRBJ2-1, with 7 bases identical to TRBD2. The germline V gene encodes CDR1 SGHAT and CDR2 FQNNGV. This CDR3 region has 15 residues. V was clipped by 5 bases and J by 5 bases; unmatched bases: 9. The CDR3 is CASSPELAINNEQFF. For the CDR3, the DNA is TGTGCCAGCAGCCCGGAACTAGCGATCAACAATGAGCAGTTCTTC.

V is TRBV7-8 and J is TRBJ1-1; no reliable D call. Germline V gene sequence: CDR1 SGHVS, CDR2 FQNEAQ. The V and J ends lost 0 bases and 3 bases respectively, with 8 bases between them. This CDR3 has 14 residues. This chain's CDR3 is CASSLALRDTEAFF. DNA for the CDR3: TGTGCCAGCAGCTTAGCGCTAAGGGACACTGAAGCTTTCTTT.

In nucleotides, the CDR3 is TGCGCCAGCAGTGAGCGTAGGGAGGGGGGCTATGGCTACACCTTC. Translation gives CASSERREGGYGYTF. The V gene is TRBV10-2, the J gene TRBJ1-2; maybe TRBD1 (6 bases). V lost 2 bases and J lost 4, with 14 bases in between. Germline values: CDR1 WSHSY, CDR2 SAAADI. The CDR3 totals 15 residues.

In its sample, this clone was seen once. The chain is built from TRBV12-3 or TRBV12-4 and TRBJ2-7, with D perhaps assigned TRBD1 or TRBD2 (5 bases each). The V gene lost 4 bases and the J gene lost 2 bases, with 9 bases spanning the gap. This CDR3 is built from 13 residues. As DNA, the CDR3 is TGTGCCAGCAGTTGGGACGGTCCCTACGAGCAGTACTTC. Encoded protein: CASSWDGPYEQYF.

The J gene is TRBJ1-3, the V gene TRBV6-5; no firm D call. Germline CDR1 reads MNHEY; CDR2 reads SVGAGI. The CDR3 has 13 residues. The germline V and J ends were trimmed by 9 bases and 0 bases, with 9 bases remaining between them. CDR3 coding DNA: TGTGCCAGTGTATATATCTCTGGAAACACCATATATTTT. It is translated as CASVYISGNTIYF.

This clone was counted a single time. The chain is built from TRBV5-4 and TRBJ2-1; 7 nucleotides match TRBD2. This CDR3 is built from 16 residues. Germline values: CDR1 SGHNT, CDR2 YYREEE (reference sequence). With V trimmed by 0 bases and J by 2 bases, 5 bases remained unmatched. The CDR3 nucleotides are TGTGCCAGCAGCTTGGGAGCCGGGAGGACCTACAATGAGCAGTTCTTC. Its translation: CASSLGAGRTYNEQFF.

The chain uses TRBV29-1 and TRBJ2-2, with D hard to call. Per germline, CDR1 SQVTM and CDR2 ANQGSEA. The CDR3 runs 12 residues. The V and J ends lost 5 bases and 7 bases respectively, with 11 bases between them. CDR3 protein: CSVRPQVGELFF. CDR3 sequence (DNA): TGCAGCGTTCGCCCCCAGGTCGGGGAGCTGTTTTTT.

This chain links TRBV28 with TRBJ2-7; 12 nucleotides line up with TRBD2. Germline V gives CDR1 MDHEN, CDR2 SYDVKM. J gave up 7 bases and V 3 bases, and 13 bases lay outside the gene matches. The length of the CDR3 is 17 residues. CDR3 amino acids: CASSLFSWTSGKMEQYF. The CDR3 nucleotides read TGTGCCAGCAGTTTGTTCAGCTGGACTAGCGGGAAAATGGAGCAGTACTTC.

The chain employs TRBV28 and TRBJ1-2; no definite D call. CDR3 size: 11 residues. Germline CDR1 and CDR2: MDHEN and SYDVKM. V was clipped by 1 base and J by 5 bases, with 2 bases between them. CDR3: CASSLYYGYTF. The CDR3 nucleotides are TGTGCCAGCAGTTTATATTATGGCTACACCTTC.

Only one count was recorded for this clone. The chain carries TRBV28 and TRBJ1-1, with a weak D call TRBD1 (6 bases). The germline V gene has CDR1 MDHEN and CDR2 SYDVKM. The CDR3 extends over 15 amino acids. The V and J ends lost 3 bases and 8 bases respectively, with 19 bases between them. The CDR3 DNA is TGTGCCAGCAGTTTTATGCCGGGTATGCAGGGGGAAGCTTTCTTT. Translation gives CASSFMPGMQGEAFF.

This chain joins TRBV10-3 and TRBJ1-1; 7 nucleotides match TRBD1. The CDR3 has 17 residues. Trimming cost V 5 bases and J 4 bases; bases outside gene matches: 16. The germline V gene has CDR1 ENHRY and CDR2 SYGVKD. The CDR3 DNA is TGTGCCATCAGTAAACTTCAGGGGGAACAGAGGGGCACTGAAGCTTTCTTT. This codes for CAISKLQGEQRGTEAFF.

This sequence joins TRBV5-1 and TRBJ2-3; 8 positions agree with TRBD2. The CDR3 covers 16 residues. The V gene end was trimmed by 3 bases and the J gene end by 5 bases; junction bases not matched to a gene: 11. CDR1 and CDR2 (germline): SGHRS, YFSETQ. The CDR3 DNA reads as TGCGCCAGCAGCTCGTTCCCCGGGACTAGTGGAGATACGCAGTATTTT. Translating it yields CASSSFPGTSGDTQYF.

The chain employs TRBV10-1 and TRBJ2-7; 9 nucleotides line up with TRBD1. J gave up 0 bases and V 5 bases, and 2 bases lay outside the gene matches. Germline CDR1 reads WNHNN; CDR2 reads SYGVQD (reference sequence). The CDR3 loop spans 14 amino acids. The CDR3 DNA sequence: TGCGCCAGCAGTTGGGGACAGGGCTCCTACGAGCAGTACTTC. As protein: CASSWGQGSYEQYF.

V gene TRBV18 combines with J gene TRBJ2-1, with a possible D match to TRBD2 (5 bases). The V gene lost 5 bases and the J gene lost 0 bases, with 11 bases spanning the gap. This CDR3 is 15 amino acids long. Looked up from germline, CDR1 is KGHSH and CDR2 is LQKENI. The CDR3 DNA is TGTGCCAGCTCATCGGGAAGGAGCTCCTACAATGAGCAGTTCTTC. Protein sequence: CASSSGRSSYNEQFF.

This chain links TRBV24-1 with TRBJ1-5; 7 nucleotides line up with TRBD1. Trimming took 5 bases from V and 5 from J; bases not matched to a gene: 5. Germline V gene data show CDR1 as KGHDR and CDR2 as SFDVKD. The CDR3 spans 14 residues. CDR3 loop: CATSGTGDYQPQHF. CDR3 nucleotides: TGTGCCACCAGTGGAACAGGGGACTATCAGCCCCAGCATTTT.

This chain connects TRBV30 to TRBJ2-1; 7 nucleotides align to TRBD2. The CDR3 loop spans 17 amino acids. CDR1 is GTSNPN, CDR2 SVGIG, per germline (reference sequence). The V and J ends lost 8 bases and 1 base, in that order; junction bases with no gene match: 17. The CDR3 DNA reads TGTGCCGGGGAGATAGCGGGTGTCGGCGTATCCTACAATGAGCAGTTCTTC. The encoded protein is CAGEIAGVGVSYNEQFF.